These 13 T cell receptor beta chains share one sample of origin, sequenced in a study of blood T cells in healthy people across ages. A second PCR of 7 to 11 cycles used a sample-barcoded 5' primer and a J-beta primer mix. TCRdb reprocessed the 5' RACE reads with MiXCR, giving one entry per CDR3 protein. The sample gives some 1.1 million distinct CDR3 sequences, more than 30% of which show up once; around 14% is in the top ten. Sequenced input: blood. The source of these receptors is a man aged 18-30 years in good health.

Points on this clonotype: The germline gene is not matched at one end of the junction; a read error may be the cause. The chain employs TRBV7-9 and TRBJ1-1; D gene ambiguous. The CDR3 has 16 amino acids. Germline V gives CDR1 SEHNR, CDR2 FQNEAQ (reference sequence). As DNA, the CDR3 is TGTACCAGCAGCTTAAGTACGGGCCAGAGTGGGACTGAAGCTTTCTTT. Its translation: CTSSLSTGQSGTEAFF.

The CDR3 DNA reads as TGCAGTGCTAGAGATTCCGGGGACAGAACACCAGATACGCAGTATTTT. Protein: CSARDSGDRTPDTQYF. The chain employs TRBV20-1 and TRBJ2-3; 7 bases fit TRBD1. CDR1 DFQATT and CDR2 SNEGSKA come from the germline V gene (reference sequence). The ends lost 0 bases at V and 4 bases at J; junction bases unmatched: 10. There are 16 residues in the CDR3.

This clonotype was seen more than once but under ten times. The rearrangement uses TRBV5-1 and TRBJ2-3; D possibly corresponds to TRBD1 (6 bases). The length of the CDR3 is 17 residues. Trimming pared 4 bases from V and 5 bases from J, leaving 23 bases between. Per germline, CDR1 SGHRS and CDR2 YFSETQ. CDR3 region: CASSLFGQRTSGDTQYF. Here the CDR3 DNA reads TGCGCCAGCAGCCTGTTTGGACAGCGGACGTCCGGAGATACGCAGTATTTT.

A word on this clonotype: One junction end disagrees with the germline gene, perhaps due to a read error. The chain combines TRBV4-1 with TRBJ1-2; a weak D match, TRBD1 (6 bases). This CDR3 contains 16 residues. The germline V gene encodes CDR1 MGHRA and CDR2 YSYEKL. The CDR3 region has the DNA TGCGCCAGCAGCCTCACCGGGACACGGACTAACTATGGCTGCACCTTC. It encodes CASSLTGTRTNYGCTF.

Only a few counts were recorded for this clonotype. The rearrangement links TRBV6-5 to TRBJ2-3, with TRBD2 as a possible D gene (5 bases). Germline CDR1 MNHEY, CDR2 SVGAGI. CDR3 length: 16 residues. V lost 0 bases, J lost 6 bases, and 16 bases lay in between. DNA of the CDR3: TGTGCCAGCAGTTACTCGACTCACGGGGTGAAGGATACGCAGTATTTT. Protein: CASSYSTHGVKDTQYF.

The chain recombines TRBV20-1 with TRBJ1-1, with D hard to call. V was cut by 0 bases and J by 0 bases, with 20 bases left in between. The CDR3 sequence is 18 residues long. Germline V lookup: CDR1 DFQATT, CDR2 SNEGSKA (reference sequence). CDR3 protein: CSARDARLGSSLNTEAFF. Here the CDR3 DNA reads TGCAGTGCTAGAGATGCCCGCTTGGGCTCGTCCTTGAACACTGAAGCTTTCTTT.

CDR3 protein: CSARWGAEDTQYF. In DNA form, the CDR3 reads TGCAGTGCTAGGTGGGGGGCTGAAGATACGCAGTATTTT. The chain recombines TRBV20-1 with TRBJ2-3; D possibly uses TRBD1 or TRBD2 (6 bases each). This CDR3 contains 13 residues. Trimming took 3 bases from V and 5 from J, leaving 12 bases between them. Per the germline V gene, CDR1 is DFQATT and CDR2 is SNEGSKA (reference sequence).

The chain is built from TRBV7-8 and TRBJ1-1; D gene unclear. V was clipped by 8 bases and J by 11 bases, with 12 bases between them. CDR1 is SGHVS and CDR2 is FQNEAQ in the germline V gene. CDR3 size: 10 residues. The CDR3 bases are TGTGCCAGCGCAGAGGAGGCGGCTTTCTTT. It translates to CASAEEAAFF.

A note on this clonotype: One end of the junction varies from germline; a read error may be responsible. The rearrangement uses TRBV5-1 and TRBJ2-2; TRBD1 might be the D (5 bases). There are 14 residues in the CDR3. Germline CDR1 reads SGHRS; CDR2 reads YFSETQ. CDR3 DNA sequence: TGTGCCAGCAGCTCGACAGTGAACACCGGGGAGCTGTTTTTT. This encodes CASSSTVNTGELFF.

V and J are TRBV27 and TRBJ2-1, with TRBD2 matching over 11 bases. V shed 6 bases and J 2 bases; nucleotides not matched to a gene: 15. CDR3 length: 19 amino acids. CDR1 is MNHEY and CDR2 is SMNVEV in the germline V gene (reference sequence). DNA of the CDR3: TGTGCCAGCAGCCCGGAGCCCCAACTAGCGGGGGTTCCCTACAATGAGCAGTTCTTC. Encoded protein: CASSPEPQLAGVPYNEQFF.

This chain joins TRBV19 and TRBJ1-2; no firm D call. The length of the CDR3 is 12 residues. The V end lost 7 bases, the J end lost 6 bases, and 12 bases lay between the germline ends. Germline V gene lookup returns CDR1 LNHDA and CDR2 SQIVND (reference sequence). CDR3 nucleotides: TGTGCCAGTACCCTCGGCAGTAATGGCTACACCTTC. This codes for CASTLGSNGYTF.

This chain links TRBV20-1 with TRBJ2-1, with 13 bases lining up with TRBD2. The V gene end was trimmed by 1 base and the J gene end by 0 bases; junction bases not matched to a gene: 6. There are 18 residues in the CDR3. CDR1 is DFQATT, CDR2 SNEGSKA, per germline (reference sequence). The CDR3 loop reads CSARGTSGGPSSYNEQFF. The CDR3 DNA reads as TGCAGTGCTAGAGGGACTAGCGGGGGCCCAAGCTCCTACAATGAGCAGTTCTTC.

This chain joins TRBV7-9 and TRBJ2-3; D ambiguous. Germline assignment: CDR1 SEHNR and CDR2 FQNEAQ (reference sequence). The CDR3 spans 11 residues. Deletions cut 11 bases from V and 4 bases from J, with 10 bases between. CDR3 sequence reads: CASLGADTQYF. The CDR3 DNA reads TGTGCCTCCCTTGGGGCAGATACGCAGTATTTT. Together with reference TRBV7-9 and TRBJ2-3, the CDR3 gives the full variable domain: DTGVSQNPRHKITKRGQNVTFRCDPISEHNRLYWYRQTLGQGPEFLTYFQNEAQLEKSRLLSDRFSAERPKGSFSTLEIQRTEQGDSAMYLCASLGADTQYFGPGTRLTVL.